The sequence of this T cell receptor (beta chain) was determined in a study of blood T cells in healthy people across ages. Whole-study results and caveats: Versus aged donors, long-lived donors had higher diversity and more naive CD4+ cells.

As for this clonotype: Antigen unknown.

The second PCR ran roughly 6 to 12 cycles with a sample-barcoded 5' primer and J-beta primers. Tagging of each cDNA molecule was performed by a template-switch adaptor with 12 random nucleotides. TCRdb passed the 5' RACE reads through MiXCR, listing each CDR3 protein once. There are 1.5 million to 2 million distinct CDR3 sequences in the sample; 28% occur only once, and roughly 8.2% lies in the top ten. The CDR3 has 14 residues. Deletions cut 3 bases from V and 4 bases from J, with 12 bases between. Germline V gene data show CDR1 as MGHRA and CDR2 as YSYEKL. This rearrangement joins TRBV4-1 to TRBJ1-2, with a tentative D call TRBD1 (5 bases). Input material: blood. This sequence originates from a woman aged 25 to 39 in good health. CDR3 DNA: TGCGCCAGCAGCCAGGGACCGACGGTCTATGGCTACACCTTC. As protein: CASSQGPTVYGYTF.